A single sample gave rise to the 9 T cell receptor beta chains below, sequenced in a study of shared clonotypes between healthy human individuals (dated by TCRdb to 2018 to 2021). Library preparation was by the immunoSEQ multiplex PCR assay. TCRdb holds this immuneACCESS table with in-frame rearrangements only. Some clones are missing; in checked studies, unresolved V genes explain under half, and the rest has no known cause. Counted in this sample were about 1.1 million clones; approximately 80% of them appeared once. The ten largest make up approximately 0.95% of the sample. Sequencing was done on a sample of memory CD4+ T cells from PBMCs. The cell subset or site label corresponds to: CD45RA-negative fraction. These receptors were taken from a man aged 18 to 29 in good health. Some clones in this sample may be carry-over from other donors' samples.

The chain carries TRBV20-1 and TRBJ2-3; TRBD2 aligns across 7 bases. Germline-derived CDR1 and CDR2 are DFQATT and SNEGSKA (reference sequence). The CDR3 covers 11 residues. Written as DNA, the CDR3 is TGCAGGGGGGGGGTCCACCCATCGCAGTATTTT. It translates to CRGGVHPSQYF.

Remarks on this clone: At one end, the junction sequence differs from germline, possibly due to a read error. Other DNA sequences in the sample encode the same CDR3. V is TRBV6-5 and J is TRBJ1-4; the D is unclear. The CDR3 is 14 amino acids. Germline loops: CDR1 MNHEY, CDR2 SVGAGI. CDR3 nucleotide sequence: TGTGCCAGCAGCTACTCTGCAACTAATGAAAAACTGTTTTTT. This sequence encodes CASSYSATNEKLFF.

The chain uses TRBV18 and TRBJ1-4, with D possibly being TRBD1 (5 bases). This CDR3 contains 15 residues. Germline-derived CDR1 and CDR2 are KGHSH and LQKENI. Trimming removed 5 bases from V and 4 bases from J, with 14 bases in between. The CDR3 is CASSSSGPGNEKLFF. In nucleotides, the CDR3 is TGTGCCAGCTCATCCTCGGGGCCTGGTAATGAAAAACTGTTTTTT.

The chain is built from TRBV7-8 and TRBJ2-7, with a possible D match to TRBD1 (6 bases). Germline assignment: CDR1 SGHVS and CDR2 FQNEAQ. The CDR3 has 12 amino acids. V lost 6 bases and J lost 5, with 11 bases in between. The CDR3 DNA reads as TGTGCCAGCAGGAGGACAGTCCACGAGCAGTACTTC. It translates to CASRRTVHEQYF.

The chain has TRBV30 and TRBJ1-1; TRBD1 is a possible D gene (6 bases). The V and J ends lost 3 bases and 5 bases respectively, with 13 bases between them. CDR1 and CDR2 (germline): GTSNPN, SVGIG (reference sequence). The CDR3 extends over 13 amino acids. CDR3 amino acids: CAWSLTGRTEAFF. CDR3 nucleotide sequence: TGTGCCTGGAGCCTGACAGGTCGGACTGAAGCTTTCTTT.

The J gene is TRBJ2-2, the V gene TRBV5-4; TRBD2 matches at 8 bases. The CDR3 is 16 amino acids. Germline V gene lookup returns CDR1 SGHNT and CDR2 YYREEE (reference sequence). With V trimmed by 0 bases and J by 4 bases, 5 bases remained unmatched. The CDR3 bases are TGTGCCAGCAGCTTGGCGCGGGGGGCGGGCACCGGGGAGCTGTTTTTT. Translated: CASSLARGAGTGELFF. Complete variable domain (other parts from reference TRBV5-4 and TRBJ2-2): ETGVTQSPTHLIKTRGQQVTLRCSSQSGHNTVSWYQQALGQGPQFIFQYYREEENGRGNFPPRFSGLQFPNYSSELNVNALELDDSALYLCASSLARGAGTGELFFGEGSRLTVL.

The chain recombines TRBV2 with TRBJ2-7, with D perhaps matching TRBD2 (6 bases). With 10 bases removed from V and 3 bases from J, the gap between germline ends came to 10 bases. Looked up from germline, CDR1 is SNHLY and CDR2 is FYNNEI. This CDR3 has 11 residues. The CDR3 loop reads CATRGYYEQYF. CDR3 nucleotide sequence: TGTGCCACCCGGGGGTACTACGAGCAGTACTTC.

About this clone: Other DNA sequences within the sample encode an identical CDR3. CDR3 bases: TGCGCCAGCAGCCAAGAAGGTGGAAACACCATATATTTT. It translates to CASSQEGGNTIYF. The rearrangement links TRBV4-3 to TRBJ1-3; D uncertain. The CDR3 is made up of 13 amino acids. Germline CDR1 and CDR2: LGHNA and YSLEER. Trimming pared 0 bases from V and 3 bases from J, leaving 3 bases between.

This clone was seen a few times. The J gene is TRBJ1-4, the V gene TRBV7-9; TRBD1 aligns across 7 bases. Trimming took 4 bases from V and 4 from J; bases not matched to a gene: 3. The CDR3 extends over 14 amino acids. CDR1 and CDR2 from the germline V gene are SEHNR and FQNEAQ (reference sequence). The CDR3 nucleotides are TGTGCCAGCAGCTCGGGACAGAATAATGAAAAACTGTTTTTT. It is translated as CASSSGQNNEKLFF.